Listed below are T cell receptor beta chains from one sample, sequenced in a study of T cell changes during pregnancy in multiple sclerosis. Produced via immunoSEQ multiplex PCR; TCRdb's table is partial and in-frame only. Of about 76,000 clones listed, about 90% are singletons. The material was peripheral blood, obtained in the first trimester of pregnancy. The receptors derive from a female donor in good health, enrolled as a control in a pregnancy study. Each CDR3 is given with its conserved first and last residue. A D gene is named only where the DNA matches it firmly. Size values are once, few and many counts, or a class for expanded clones, and some rows have none.

clone_size	d_call	v_call	j_call	cdr3_aa	cdr3_nt
-	-	TRBV7-9	TRBJ2-6	CASSRQLLGGAGANVLTF	TGTGCCAGCAGCCGACAACTCCTCGGGGGAGCCGGGGCCAACGTCCTGACTTTC
-	TRBD1	TRBV5-1	TRBJ2-7	CASSMGQGSYEQYF	TGCGCCAGCAGTATGGGACAGGGCTCCTACGAGCAGTACTTC
-	-	TRBV7-6	TRBJ2-1	CASSLALAVPHNEQFF	TGTGCCAGCAGCTTAGCGCTGGCAGTCCCACACAATGAGCAGTTCTTC
-	-	TRBV29-1	TRBJ2-7	CSVVSGSSYEQYF	TGCAGCGTTGTATCAGGAAGCTCCTACGAGCAGTACTTC
-	-	TRBV5-7	TRBJ1-5	CASSLGGDNQPQHF	TGTGCCAGCAGCTTGGGGGGGGACAATCAGCCCCAGCATTTT
-	-	TRBV28	TRBJ1-5	CASSRSVNQPQHF	TGTGCCAGCAGCCGTTCAGTGAATCAGCCCCAGCATTTT
-	TRBD1	TRBV7-9	TRBJ2-7	CASSPPDRATYEQYF	TGTGCCAGCAGCCCTCCCGACAGGGCCACCTACGAGCAGTACTTC
-	TRBD1	TRBV7-7	TRBJ2-7	CASSKGQGVSYEQYF	TGTGCCAGCAGCAAGGGACAGGGGGTTTCCTACGAGCAGTACTTC
few	TRBD1	TRBV7-9	TRBJ1-4	CASSRTGAHEKLFF	TGTGCCAGCAGCCGGACAGGGGCACATGAAAAACTGTTTTTT
-	TRBD1	TRBV27	TRBJ1-2	CASSQGQGAIGYTF	TGTGCCAGCAGTCAGGGACAGGGGGCGATTGGCTACACCTTC
-	TRBD1	TRBV5-1	TRBJ1-1	CASSSRVNGTARRSTEAFF	TGCGCCAGCAGCTCTAGGGTGAACGGGACAGCGAGGAGGAGCACTGAAGCTTTCTTT
few	-	TRBV7-9	TRBJ1-2	CASSPRDKLYGYTF	TGTGCCAGCAGCCCCCGGGACAAACTCTATGGCTACACCTTC
-	TRBD1	TRBV5-1	TRBJ2-7	CASSSGTGFTYEQYF	TGCGCCAGCAGCTCCGGGACAGGTTTCACCTACGAGCAGTACTTC
-	-	TRBV6-5	TRBJ2-1	CASSYSWGAYNEQFF	TGTGCCAGCAGTTACTCTTGGGGGGCCTACAATGAGCAGTTCTTC
-	-	TRBV5-1	TRBJ2-1	CASSLGEAEQFF	TGCGCCAGCAGCTTGGGGGAGGCTGAGCAGTTCTTC
once	TRBD1	TRBV2	TRBJ2-7	CASSRDSPSFYEQYF	TGTGCCAGCAGTCGGGACAGTCCTTCATTCTACGAGCAGTACTTC
-	TRBD1	TRBV5-1	TRBJ1-1	CASSTGQTNTEAFF	TGCGCCAGCAGCACGGGACAGACGAACACTGAAGCTTTCTTT
-	TRBD1	TRBV5-1	TRBJ2-7	CASGTGAGYEQYF	TGCGCCAGCGGGACAGGGGCAGGCTACGAGCAGTACTTC
-	TRBD1	TRBV29-1	TRBJ2-5	CSVDRRTGGETQYF	TGCAGCGTTGATAGGCGGACAGGGGGAGAGACCCAGTACTTC
-	-	TRBV13	TRBJ2-7	CASSAPSSASSYEQYF	TGTGCCAGCAGCGCCCCCTCTAGCGCAAGCTCCTACGAGCAGTACTTC
-	-	TRBV28	TRBJ2-7	CASSLKEDEQYF	TGTGCCAGCAGTTTAAAAGAGGACGAGCAGTACTTC
-	TRBD2	TRBV5-1	TRBJ2-1	CASTLSGRPYNEQFF	TGCGCCAGCACCCTTAGCGGGAGACCCTACAATGAGCAGTTCTTC
-	-	TRBV11-2	TRBJ2-7	CASSLNYEQYF	TGTGCCAGCAGCCTAAACTACGAGCAGTACTTC
-	-	TRBV27	TRBJ2-7	CASSPLRAAGFYEQYF	TGTGCCAGCAGTCCTTTGAGGGCGGCGGGATTCTACGAGCAGTACTTC
-	TRBD2	TRBV18	TRBJ2-5	CASSPPGTTKTQYF	TGTGCCAGCTCACCACCCGGGACTACTAAGACCCAGTACTTC
-	-	TRBV11-2	TRBJ2-7	CASSFERLYTYEQYF	TGTGCCAGCAGCTTCGAACGTCTTTACACCTACGAGCAGTACTTC
once	-	TRBV27	TRBJ2-7	CASSFQDNSYEQYF	TGTGCCAGCAGTTTTCAGGACAACTCCTACGAGCAGTACTTC
-	TRBD1	TRBV2	TRBJ1-4	CASSPTGWSEEKLFF	TGTGCCAGCAGCCCGACAGGGTGGAGTGAAGAGAAACTGTTTTTT
-	-	TRBV20-1	TRBJ1-2	CSARWTGRDTF	TGCAGTGCTAGGTGGACGGGGAGAGACACCTTC
-	-	TRBV18	TRBJ2-1	CASSPDWTYNEQFF	TGTGCCAGCTCACCGGACTGGACGTACAATGAGCAGTTCTTC
-	-	TRBV5-1	TRBJ2-1	CASSSPPYNEQFF	TGCGCCAGCAGCTCCCCCCCTTACAATGAGCAGTTCTTC
-	TRBD1	TRBV2	TRBJ1-5	CASSGTGFNQPQHF	TGTGCCAGCAGTGGGACAGGGTTCAATCAGCCCCAGCATTTT
-	-	TRBV27	TRBJ1-5	CASSWAGTGLPQHF	TGTGCCAGCAGTTGGGCGGGGACCGGCTTGCCCCAGCATTTT
few	-	TRBV14	TRBJ2-7	CASSQNLAREQYF	TGTGCCAGCAGCCAAAATCTAGCTCGAGAGCAGTACTTC
-	-	TRBV7-8	TRBJ2-7	CASSLRGGTGTYEQYF	TGTGCCAGCAGCTTAAGGGGGGGGACTGGCACCTACGAGCAGTACTTC
-	-	TRBV4-2	TRBJ2-3	CASKLASSTDTQYF	TGTGCCAGCAAACTAGCCTCCAGCACAGATACGCAGTATTTT
-	TRBD2	TRBV28	TRBJ2-3	CAAASSGRTDTQYF	TGTGCTGCCGCCTCTAGCGGACGCACAGATACGCAGTATTTT
-	-	TRBV7-2	TRBJ1-2	CASSLGTTGAYGYTF	TGTGCCAGCAGCTTAGGCACTACAGGAGCCTATGGCTACACCTTC
-	TRBD1	TRBV6-1	TRBJ1-2	CASKGGIGYTF	TGTGCCAGCAAAGGGGGCATTGGCTACACCTTC
-	TRBD1	TRBV6-5	TRBJ2-3	CASSYARQGPDTQYF	TGTGCCAGCAGTTACGCGAGACAGGGGCCAGATACGCAGTATTTT
once	-	TRBV7-2	TRBJ1-1	CASSVSRDSYTEAFF	TGTGCCAGCAGCGTTAGCCGGGACTCCTACACTGAAGCTTTCTTT
-	-	TRBV28	TRBJ2-7	CASSSPLQGSSYEQYF	TGTGCCAGCAGTTCCCCCTTACAGGGTTCCTCCTACGAGCAGTACTTC
-	TRBD1	TRBV5-1	TRBJ2-5	CASSHGTGEETQYF	TGCGCCAGCAGCCACGGGACAGGGGAGGAGACCCAGTACTTC
-	TRBD2	TRBV7-8	TRBJ2-5	CASSLVASGSPLQETQYF	TGTGCCAGCAGCTTAGTGGCTAGCGGGAGCCCCCTACAAGAGACCCAGTACTTC
few	TRBD1	TRBV7-9	TRBJ2-5	CASSGGTGGQETQYF	TGTGCCAGCAGCGGTGGGACAGGGGGCCAAGAGACCCAGTACTTC
-	-	TRBV19	TRBJ2-2	CASSIRLANTGELFF	TGTGCCAGTAGTATCAGGCTTGCGAACACCGGGGAGCTGTTTTTT
-	TRBD2	TRBV7-2	TRBJ2-7	CASSPRLAGSGEQYF	TGTGCCAGCAGTCCTAGACTAGCGGGATCGGGGGAGCAGTACTTC